This T cell receptor beta chain is from a study of T cell responses to AZD1222 COVID-19 vaccine. Whole-study findings and limits: Increased Spike-specific TCR breadth and depth were observed after two AZD1222 doses. The donor group comprised mostly white British people and more females; the analysis possibly underestimated clonal diversity.

Clones were sequenced by immunoSEQ multiplex PCR, and TCRdb holds only the in-frame ones, with some missing. The sample includes 90,000 to 150,000 clones, around nine tenths of them seen just once. Regarding this clone: Its antigen is still unknown.

This TCR was recovered from an adult in good health. This specimen consisted of peripheral blood, obtained on day 0 of AZD1222 vaccination.

Written as DNA, the CDR3 is TGCAGCGTTGGTCCAGGCCCGACCTTC. As protein: CSVGPGPTF. The chain links TRBV29-1 to TRBJ1-2; D uncertain. CDR1 and CDR2 from the germline V gene are SQVTM and ANQGSEA. The V gene lost 4 bases and the J gene lost 14 bases, with 11 bases spanning the gap. CDR3 length equals 9 residues.